This TCR beta chain emerged from a study of blood T cell repertoires in COVID-19. As for the study in general: COVID-19 samples from acute and convalescent phases originated in the United States, Italy and Spain. Nucleic acid was either cDNA or gDNA, and it came from T cells, B-cell-depleted T cells, or PBMCs.

The ends lost 4 bases at V and 2 bases at J; junction bases unmatched: 9. Germline assignment: CDR1 MDHEN and CDR2 SYDVKM. The length of the CDR3 is 16 residues. In the authors' workflow: Using reference gene primer amplification, nucleated cell counts were estimated. Only in-frame clones appear in the TCRdb table, and some are missing; sequencing was by immunoSEQ multiplex PCR. D and trimming were read from the DNA, whereas the V and J calls and clone size are those reported in that table. Of around 70,000 clones listed, about four fifths were seen once; the top ten hold around 16%. The specimen was peripheral blood. This chain links TRBV28 with TRBJ1-2; 8 bases match TRBD1. This TCR came from a human donor in a cohort sampled during active COVID-19. The CDR3 sequence: CASSSPATGANYGYTF. For the CDR3, the DNA is TGTGCCAGCAGTTCCCCAGCGACAGGGGCGAACTATGGCTACACCTTC.